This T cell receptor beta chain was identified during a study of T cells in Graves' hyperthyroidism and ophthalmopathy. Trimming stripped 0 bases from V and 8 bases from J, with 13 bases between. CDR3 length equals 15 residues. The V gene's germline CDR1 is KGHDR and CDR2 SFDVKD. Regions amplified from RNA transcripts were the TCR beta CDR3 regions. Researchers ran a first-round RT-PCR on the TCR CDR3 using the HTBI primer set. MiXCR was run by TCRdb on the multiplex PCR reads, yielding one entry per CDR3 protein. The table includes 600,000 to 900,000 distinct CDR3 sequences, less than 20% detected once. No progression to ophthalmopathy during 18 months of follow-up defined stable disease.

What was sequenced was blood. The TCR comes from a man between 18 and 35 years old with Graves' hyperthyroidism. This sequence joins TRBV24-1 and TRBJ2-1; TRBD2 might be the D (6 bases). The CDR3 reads CATSDLPSGVDEQFF. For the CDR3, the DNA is TGTGCCACCAGTGATTTGCCTTCGGGGGTTGATGAGCAGTTCTTC.